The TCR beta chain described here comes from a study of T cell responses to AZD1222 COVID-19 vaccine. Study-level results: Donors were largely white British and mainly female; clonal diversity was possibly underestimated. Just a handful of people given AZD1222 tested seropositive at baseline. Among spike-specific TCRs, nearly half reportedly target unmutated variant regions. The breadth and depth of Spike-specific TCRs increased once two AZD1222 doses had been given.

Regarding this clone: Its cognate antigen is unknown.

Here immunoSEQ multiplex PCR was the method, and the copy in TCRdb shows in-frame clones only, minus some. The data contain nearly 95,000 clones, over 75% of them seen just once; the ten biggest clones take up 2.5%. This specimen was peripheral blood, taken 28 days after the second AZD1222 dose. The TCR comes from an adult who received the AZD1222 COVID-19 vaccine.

This chain's CDR3 is CASSWGPSGSYEQYF. CDR3 sequence (DNA): TGTGCCAGCAGCTGGGGCCCTTCGGGGTCCTACGAGCAGTACTTC. The chain recombines TRBV5-6 with TRBJ2-7; D tentatively reads TRBD1 or TRBD2 (5 bases each). The CDR3 runs to 15 residues. The germline gives CDR1 SGHDT, CDR2 YYEEEE. The ends were cut back, 3 bases at V and 1 base at J, with 14 bases in the middle.